One and the same sample provided the 23 T cell receptor beta chains below, sequenced in a study of OX40 agonist ivuxolimab in advanced cancers. Profiling relied on immunoSEQ multiplex PCR, and the TCRdb table lists in-frame clones only, not all of them. The sample yields roughly 15,000 clones, about 85% seen once. This specimen consisted of CD4+ or CD8+ T cells sorted from blood, obtained in a trial of the OX40 agonist ivuxolimab. The receptors come from an adult with an advanced solid tumor such as melanoma, head and neck, liver or kidney cancer.

This clone was seen once. This chain connects TRBV28 to TRBJ2-1, with 9 positions matching TRBD2. The CDR3 is 10 residues long. Germline-derived CDR1 and CDR2 are MDHEN and SYDVKM. The CDR3 DNA follows: TGTTCTCCAAAGCGGGAGGATCAGTTCTTC. Its protein is CSPKREDQFF.

A single count supports this clone. The V gene is TRBV7-9, the J gene TRBJ2-7; D is possibly TRBD2 (6 bases). The CDR3 sequence is 16 residues long. Germline V gene sequence: CDR1 SEHNR, CDR2 FQNEAQ (reference sequence). Trimming removed 5 bases at V and 2 bases at J, with 19 bases between. CDR3 amino acids: CASSPAGGGSPYEQYF. The CDR3 DNA reads as TGTGCCAGCAGCCCAGCCGGGGGTGGGTCTCCCTACGAGCAGTACTTC.

On this clone: At one end the junction does not follow the germline gene, possibly because of a read error. Here the CDR3 DNA reads TGTGCTAGCAGCTTCGACGCAGAATCAGATACGCAGTATTTT. It specifies CASSFDAESDTQYF. V is TRBV7-7 and J is TRBJ2-3; no reliable D call. This CDR3 is 14 amino acids long. CDR1 and CDR2 (germline): SSHAT, FNYEAQ (reference sequence).

The chain couples TRBV6-5 to TRBJ2-3; weak D call: TRBD2 (5 bases). CDR3 length: 13 residues. Deletions cut 5 bases from V and 7 bases from J, with 13 bases between. Germline V gene data show CDR1 as MNHEY and CDR2 as SVGAGI. The CDR3 DNA reads as TGTGCCAGCAGTCCCCCGGGATCTAATACGCAGTATTTT. This translates into CASSPPGSNTQYF.

The sample holds a few counts of this clone. J is TRBJ2-1 and V is TRBV4-3; unclear D gene. The CDR3 contains 15 residues. Germline CDR1 and CDR2: LGHNA and YSLEER. V lost 4 bases and J 0 bases, leaving 10 bases between the germline ends. CDR3 sequence reads: CASSPVPSSYNEQFF. The CDR3 bases are TGCGCCAGCAGCCCCGTCCCAAGCTCCTACAATGAGCAGTTCTTC.

This chain connects TRBV5-4 to TRBJ2-3, with D possibly matching TRBD2 (5 bases). The germline CDR1 and CDR2 sequences are SGHNT and YYREEE (reference sequence). V was cut by 6 bases and J by 0 bases, with 11 bases left in between. CDR3 size: 14 residues. The CDR3 region has the DNA TGTGCCAGCACCCTAGCACATAGCACAGATACGCAGTATTTT. Translated, it gives CASTLAHSTDTQYF.

This clone appeared once. The rearrangement links TRBV11-2 to TRBJ2-7; D is undetermined. V was trimmed by 5 bases and J by 5 bases, leaving 7 bases between them. Germline V lookup: CDR1 SGHAT, CDR2 FQNNGV. This CDR3 has 11 residues. This chain's CDR3 is CASSPRNEQYF. In DNA form, the CDR3 reads TGTGCCAGCAGCCCTAGGAACGAGCAGTACTTC.

This clone was counted once. The chain carries TRBV27 and TRBJ1-6; D ambiguous. The CDR3 sequence is 13 residues long. V was shortened by 7 bases and J by 1 base, with 5 bases between the two germline ends. Germline V lookup: CDR1 MNHEY, CDR2 SMNVEV (reference sequence). The CDR3 DNA reads TGTGCCAGCAAAGGATCCTATAATTCACCCCTCCACTTT. This codes for CASKGSYNSPLHF.

V and J are TRBV7-9 and TRBJ2-5; 8 nucleotides line up with TRBD1. The V and J ends lost 3 bases and 3 bases, in that order; junction bases with no gene match: 6. Germline-derived CDR1 and CDR2 are SEHNR and FQNEAQ (reference sequence). The CDR3 extends over 15 amino acids. This CDR3 reads CASSLRRGREETQYF. CDR3 nucleotides: TGTGCCAGCAGCTTGCGCAGGGGGCGGGAAGAGACCCAGTACTTC.

The chain is built from TRBV29-1 and TRBJ2-7; D not resolved. Germline assignment: CDR1 SQVTM and CDR2 ANQGSEA. V lost 1 base to trimming and J lost 6 bases, with 7 bases between them. The CDR3 has 11 residues. In nucleotides, the CDR3 is TGCAGCGTTGAAGGGGAATCCGAGCAGTACTTC. Translation: CSVEGESEQYF.

V and J are TRBV14 and TRBJ2-7; 9 nucleotides match TRBD1. The CDR3 covers 22 residues. V shed 4 bases, J shed 6 bases, and the junction held 31 bases outside the gene matches. Germline V CDR1 and CDR2: SGHDN, FVKESK. CDR3 DNA: TGTGCCAGCAGCCTACGAAGAGGCCGGGACAGGGTCGGACACGGTACTGGATTCGAGCAGTACTTC. This translates into CASSLRRGRDRVGHGTGFEQYF.

J is TRBJ2-1 and V is TRBV27; D could derive from TRBD1 or TRBD2 (5 bases each). Trimming cost V 5 bases and J 3 bases, with 11 bases left between them. The CDR3 consists of 14 residues. Germline V gene data show CDR1 as MNHEY and CDR2 as SMNVEV (reference sequence). CDR3: CASSTGTDYNEQFF. The CDR3 DNA follows: TGTGCCAGCAGTACCGGGACCGACTACAATGAGCAGTTCTTC.

The chain joins TRBV7-6 to TRBJ2-1; D not certain. Germline CDR1 and CDR2: SGHVS and FNYEAQ. With 6 bases removed from V and 5 bases from J, the gap between germline ends came to 8 bases. The CDR3 length is 12 residues. The CDR3 region has the DNA TGTGCCAGCAGTCTCCTGGACAATGAGCAGTTCTTC. Its translation: CASSLLDNEQFF.

The rearrangement joins TRBV4-3 to TRBJ2-1, with 7 bases identical to TRBD2. The CDR3 is made up of 16 amino acids. V gave up 0 bases and J gave up 7 bases; unmatched junction bases: 9. Germline V CDR1 and CDR2: LGHNA, YSLEER. DNA for the CDR3: TGCGCCAGCAGCCAAGATCCAAGCGGGAAGGGTAATGAGCAGTTCTTC. This encodes CASSQDPSGKGNEQFF.

The V gene is TRBV5-1, the J gene TRBJ2-7; D gene unclear. Trimming took off 0 bases at V and 3 bases at J, with 7 bases between the two ends. The CDR3 has 13 residues. Per the germline V gene, CDR1 is SGHRS and CDR2 is YFSETQ. CDR3: CASSLVPGYEQYF. The DNA for the CDR3 is TGCGCCAGCAGCTTGGTTCCGGGCTACGAGCAGTACTTC. Together with reference TRBV5-1 and TRBJ2-7, the CDR3 gives the full variable domain: KAGVTQTPRYLIKTRGQQVTLSCSPISGHRSVSWYQQTPGQGLQFLFEYFSETQRNKGNFPGRFSGRQFSNSRSEMNVSTLELGDSALYLCASSLVPGYEQYFGPGTRLTVT.

This chain joins TRBV28 and TRBJ2-7; possibly TRBD2 for D (5 bases). V dropped 3 bases and J dropped 4 bases, with 10 bases sitting between them. The CDR3 totals 13 residues. Germline-derived CDR1 and CDR2 are MDHEN and SYDVKM. CDR3 sequence (DNA): TGTGCCAGCAGTTTGGCTCTAGCTTACGAGCAGTACTTC. Its protein is CASSLALAYEQYF.

This clone is labeled large. The genes are TRBV5-4 and TRBJ2-7; D may be TRBD1 (6 bases). V lost 4 bases and J 0 bases, leaving 8 bases between the germline ends. The germline V gene encodes CDR1 SGHNT and CDR2 YYREEE (reference sequence). CDR3 length: 13 amino acids. The CDR3 coding sequence is TGTGCCAGCAGCCGGGACAACTCCTACGAGCAGTACTTC. Translating gives CASSRDNSYEQYF. Full variable domain (outside the CDR3, taken from reference TRBV5-4 and TRBJ2-7): ETGVTQSPTHLIKTRGQQVTLRCSSQSGHNTVSWYQQALGQGPQFIFQYYREEENGRGNFPPRFSGLQFPNYSSELNVNALELDDSALYLCASSRDNSYEQYFGPGTRLTVT.

The chain employs TRBV12-5 and TRBJ1-1; perhaps TRBD1 as D (5 bases). Trimming removed 3 bases from V and 4 bases from J, with 18 bases in between. This CDR3 is 16 amino acids long. The germline CDR1 and CDR2 sequences are LGHNT and FRNRAP. This chain's CDR3 is CASGLGGTTAPTEAFF. The CDR3 nucleotides are TGTGCTAGTGGTTTAGGTGGGACTACCGCACCCACTGAAGCTTTCTTT. The variable domain in full, with the rest retrieved from reference TRBV12-5 and TRBJ1-1, is DARVTQTPRHKVTEMGQEVTMRCQPILGHNTVFWYRQTMMQGLELLAYFRNRAPLDDSGMPKDRFSAEMPDATLATLKIQPSEPRDSAVYFCASGLGGTTAPTEAFFGQGTRLTVV.

This chain joins TRBV5-6 and TRBJ1-2, with TRBD1 matching 7 bases. The CDR3 loop spans 13 amino acids. Per the germline V gene, CDR1 is SGHDT and CDR2 is YYEEEE. V lost 6 bases to trimming and J lost 4 bases; unmatched junction nucleotides: 6. CDR3 loop: CASKRGGSYGYTF. CDR3 DNA: TGTGCCAGCAAAAGAGGGGGCAGCTATGGCTACACCTTC.

There are a few counts of this clone. The genes are TRBV27 and TRBJ2-6; D unresolved. The germline gives CDR1 MNHEY, CDR2 SMNVEV (reference sequence). V lost 6 bases and J 1 base, leaving 10 bases between the germline ends. The CDR3 spans 15 residues. The CDR3 loop is CASRLWASGANVLTF. The CDR3 coding sequence is TGTGCCAGCAGACTATGGGCTTCTGGGGCCAACGTCCTGACTTTC.

This chain joins TRBV7-8 and TRBJ2-5; D not resolved. CDR1 SGHVS and CDR2 FQNEAQ come from the germline V gene. V lost 3 bases, J lost 4 bases, and 9 bases lay in between. The length of the CDR3 is 13 residues. In nucleotides, the CDR3 is TGTGCCAGCAGCTTCGTGCCGGGAGAGACCCAGTACTTC. Translated, it gives CASSFVPGETQYF. The full variable domain, rest sourced from reference TRBV7-8 and TRBJ2-5, is GAGVSQSPRYKVAKRGQDVALRCDPISGHVSLFWYQQALGQGPEFLTYFQNEAQLDKSGLPSDRFFAERPEGSVSTLKIQRTQQEDSAVYLCASSFVPGETQYFGPGTRLLVL.

A few counts support this clone. V and J are TRBV10-2 and TRBJ2-5; 9 nucleotides line up with TRBD2. Trimming removed 7 bases from V and 5 bases from J; junction bases left unmatched: 11. Germline CDR1 WSHSY, CDR2 SAAADI. The CDR3 extends over 15 amino acids. The CDR3 sequence is CASKDGGRAAETQYF. The CDR3 DNA reads as TGCGCCAGCAAAGATGGCGGGAGGGCCGCGGAGACCCAGTACTTC.

The gene calls are TRBV11-2 and TRBJ1-3; D unresolved. Germline lookup yields CDR1 SGHAT and CDR2 FQNNGV. The CDR3 is 15 residues long. Trimming cost V 0 bases and J 3 bases, with 9 bases left between them. In nucleotides, the CDR3 is TGTGCCAGCAGCTTAGACATGTACGGTGGAAACACCATATATTTT. This translates into CASSLDMYGGNTIYF.